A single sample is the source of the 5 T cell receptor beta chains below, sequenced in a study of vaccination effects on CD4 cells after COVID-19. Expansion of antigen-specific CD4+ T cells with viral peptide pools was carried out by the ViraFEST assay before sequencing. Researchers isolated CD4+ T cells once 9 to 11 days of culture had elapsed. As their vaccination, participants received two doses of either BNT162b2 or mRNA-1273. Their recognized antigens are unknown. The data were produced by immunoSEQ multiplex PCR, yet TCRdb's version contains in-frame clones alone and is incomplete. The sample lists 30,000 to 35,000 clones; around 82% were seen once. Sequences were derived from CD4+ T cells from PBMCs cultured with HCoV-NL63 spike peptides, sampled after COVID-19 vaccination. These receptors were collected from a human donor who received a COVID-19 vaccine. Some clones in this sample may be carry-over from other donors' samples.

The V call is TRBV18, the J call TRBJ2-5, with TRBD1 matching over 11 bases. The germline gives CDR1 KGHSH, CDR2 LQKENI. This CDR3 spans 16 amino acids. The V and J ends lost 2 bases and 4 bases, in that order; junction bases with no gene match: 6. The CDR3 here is CASSPSGQGAPETQYF. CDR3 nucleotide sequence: TGTGCCAGCTCACCAAGTGGACAGGGGGCCCCAGAGACCCAGTACTTC.

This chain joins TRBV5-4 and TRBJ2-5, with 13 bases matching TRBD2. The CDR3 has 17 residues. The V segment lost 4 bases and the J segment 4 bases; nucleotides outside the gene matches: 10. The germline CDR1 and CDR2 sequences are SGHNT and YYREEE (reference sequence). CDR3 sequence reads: CASSQVTSGGLGETQYF. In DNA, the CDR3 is TGTGCCAGCAGCCAGGTGACTAGCGGGGGGCTCGGAGAGACCCAGTACTTC.

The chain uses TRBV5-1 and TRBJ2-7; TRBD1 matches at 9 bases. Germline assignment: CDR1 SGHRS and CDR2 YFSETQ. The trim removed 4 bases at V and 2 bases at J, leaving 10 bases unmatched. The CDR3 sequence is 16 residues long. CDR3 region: CASSRTNGQGTYEQYV. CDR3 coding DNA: TGCGCCAGCAGCCGGACGAACGGACAGGGGACCTACGAGCAGTACGTC.

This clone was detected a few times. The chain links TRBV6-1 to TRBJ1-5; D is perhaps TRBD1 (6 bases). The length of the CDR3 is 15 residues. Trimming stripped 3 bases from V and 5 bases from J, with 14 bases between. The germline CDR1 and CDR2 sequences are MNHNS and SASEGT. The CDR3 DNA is TGTGCCAGCAGTGAGCGCACAGGGTCTTATCAGCCCCAGCATTTT. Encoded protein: CASSERTGSYQPQHF.

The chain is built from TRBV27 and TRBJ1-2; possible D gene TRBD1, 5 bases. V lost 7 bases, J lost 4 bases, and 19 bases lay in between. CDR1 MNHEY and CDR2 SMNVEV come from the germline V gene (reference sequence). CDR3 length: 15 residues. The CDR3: CASKRTTGESYGYTF. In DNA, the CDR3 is TGTGCCAGCAAGAGGACAACGGGCGAAAGCTATGGCTACACCTTC.